The TCR beta chain described here comes from a study of cytomegalovirus exposure and HLA in healthy donors. The CDR3 sequence is 14 residues long. V shed 7 bases and J shed 9 bases, with 16 bases lying between them. The germline CDR1 and CDR2 sequences are SNHLY and FYNNEI. PCR employed 60 Vbeta and 13 Jbeta primers. Measured with immunoSEQ multiplex PCR; TCRdb has only the in-frame clones, and not every one. The data hold 100,000 to 150,000 clones, with 75% to 80% observed a single time. The specimen sequenced was PBMCs. This chain links TRBV2 with TRBJ1-6; D gene uncertain. This TCR came from a woman in her fifties or sixties in good health and CMV-seronegative. CDR3: CASKWAGDSSPLHF. The CDR3 coding sequence is TGTGCCAGCAAATGGGCAGGCGATAGTTCACCCCTCCACTTT.